Sequencing of this TCR beta chain was carried out in a study of control samples from healthy donors and cancer patients. Trimming at V came to 6 bases and at J to 11 bases, leaving 10 bases not matched to a gene. CDR3 length: 13 residues. Produced via immunoSEQ multiplex PCR; TCRdb's table is partial and in-frame only. The repertoire holds about 64,000 clones, with 92% as singletons. The chain is built from TRBV12-3 or TRBV12-4 and TRBJ1-1, with TRBD1 matching 9 bases. The sequence derives from a man aged 35 to 55 with colorectal cancer. The sample comprised PBMCs. The CDR3 here is CASSFRQGEFAFF. The CDR3 DNA follows: TGTGCCAGCAGCTTCAGACAGGGGGAATTCGCTTTCTTT.